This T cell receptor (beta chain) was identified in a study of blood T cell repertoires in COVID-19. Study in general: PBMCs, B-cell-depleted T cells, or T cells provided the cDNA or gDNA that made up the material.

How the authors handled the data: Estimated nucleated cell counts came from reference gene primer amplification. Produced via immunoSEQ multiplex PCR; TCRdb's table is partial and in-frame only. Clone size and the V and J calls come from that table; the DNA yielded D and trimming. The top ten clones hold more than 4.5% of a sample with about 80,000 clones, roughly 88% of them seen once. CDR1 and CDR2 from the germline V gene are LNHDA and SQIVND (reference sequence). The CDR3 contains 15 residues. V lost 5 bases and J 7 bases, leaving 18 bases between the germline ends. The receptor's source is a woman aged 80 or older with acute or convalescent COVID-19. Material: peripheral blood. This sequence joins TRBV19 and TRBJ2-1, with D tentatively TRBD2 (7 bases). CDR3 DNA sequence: TGTGCCAGTAGTGGGGGGGCGAACCCTAAGAATGAGCAGTTCTTC. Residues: CASSGGANPKNEQFF. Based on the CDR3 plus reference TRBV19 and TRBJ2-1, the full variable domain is DGGITQSPKYLFRKEGQNVTLSCEQNLNHDAMYWYRQDPGQGLRLIYYSQIVNDFQKGDIAEGYSVSREKKESFPLTVTSAQKNPTAFYLCASSGGANPKNEQFFGPGTRLTVL.